The 9 T cell receptor beta chains reported below all come from one sample, sequenced in a study of PD-1 blockade in classical Hodgkin lymphoma (dated by TCRdb to 2018 to 2020). Taken with the paper, the label for time point translates to: cycle 2 day 1 (C2D1) of nivolumab. Every trial patient had relapsed following autologous stem cell transplantation, and prior brentuximab vedotin exposure was what differed among cohorts A, B and C. The method was the immunoSEQ multiplex PCR assay. TCRdb's version of the immuneACCESS table is confined to in-frame rearrangements and falls short of the full clone set. An unresolved V gene accounts for under half of the shortfall where checked; the remainder is of unknown origin. The sample table shows around 35,000 clones, and 88% are seen once. Of the sample, roughly 7.7% falls within the top ten clones. Sequenced here: peripheral blood mononuclear cells (PBMCs), sampled before the second cycle of nivolumab. The receptors originated from a human donor with classical Hodgkin lymphoma.

The chain carries TRBV9 and TRBJ2-1; either TRBD1 or TRBD2 may fit D (5 bases each). Germline assignment: CDR1 SGDLS and CDR2 YYNGEE. This CDR3 comprises 16 residues. The ends were cut back, 0 bases at V and 9 bases at J, with 19 bases in the middle. The CDR3 DNA is TGTGCCAGCAGCGTAGACCCTCAGGGAGAAGGGAGTGAGCAGTTCTTC. Protein product: CASSVDPQGEGSEQFF. The full variable domain, rest sourced from reference TRBV9 and TRBJ2-1, is DSGVTQTPKHLITATGQRVTLRCSPRSGDLSVYWYQQSLDQGLQFLIQYYNGEERAKGNILERFSAQQFPDLHSELNLSSLELGDSALYFCASSVDPQGEGSEQFFGPGTRLTVL.

This sequence joins TRBV28 and TRBJ2-7; TRBD1 matches 7 bases. The CDR3 spans 17 residues. Germline values: CDR1 MDHEN, CDR2 SYDVKM. V was clipped by 1 base and J by 0 bases; unmatched bases: 9. The CDR3, as DNA: TGTGCCAGCAGTTTATCGACCTCCGGGACAGCCTCCTACGAGCAGTACTTC. Residues: CASSLSTSGTASYEQYF.

This sequence joins TRBV30 and TRBJ2-7; weak D call: TRBD1 (6 bases). CDR3 length equals 12 residues. The germline CDR1 and CDR2 sequences are GTSNPN and SVGIG (reference sequence). The V and J ends lost 0 bases and 5 bases respectively, with 8 bases between them. This chain's CDR3 is CAWSVGGNEQYF. In DNA, the CDR3 is TGTGCCTGGAGTGTAGGGGGTAACGAGCAGTACTTC.

This chain connects TRBV11-2 to TRBJ2-4, with TRBD1 matching 7 bases. CDR1 is SGHAT and CDR2 is FQNNGV in the germline V gene. CDR3 length equals 15 residues. V lost 4 bases to trimming and J lost 7 bases; unmatched junction nucleotides: 10. The CDR3: CASSSPYRGRNIQYF. CDR3 bases: TGTGCCAGCAGCTCCCCCTACAGGGGCCGGAACATTCAGTACTTC.

The rearrangement joins TRBV7-9 to TRBJ2-1, with 11 bases fitting TRBD2. V shed 11 bases, J shed 6 bases, and the junction held 9 bases outside the gene matches. Per germline, CDR1 SEHNR and CDR2 FQNEAQ (reference sequence). The CDR3 extends over 14 amino acids. CDR3 bases: TGTGCCGGGGGGGGGACTAGCGGTCCCAATGAGCAGTTCTTC. This gives the protein CAGGGTSGPNEQFF.

The rearrangement links TRBV5-1 to TRBJ1-2, with TRBD1 as a possible D gene (5 bases). Between the trimmed V and J ends, which lost 1 base and 8 bases, there was a span of 12 bases. CDR1 and CDR2 from the germline V gene are SGHRS and YFSETQ. This CDR3 comprises 13 residues. CDR3 region: CASSLQQVEGYTF. CDR3 nucleotides: TGCGCCAGCAGCTTGCAACAGGTGGAAGGCTACACCTTC.

The chain recombines TRBV28 with TRBJ2-1; 12 bases align to TRBD2. From germline, CDR1 is MDHEN and CDR2 SYDVKM. The CDR3 sequence is 15 residues long. V lost 5 bases to trimming and J lost 8 bases; unmatched junction nucleotides: 7. CDR3 DNA sequence: TGTGCCAGCAGTAAGACTAGCGGGAGAAACGATGAGCAGTTCTTC. Protein sequence: CASSKTSGRNDEQFF.

Worth noting for this clone: The sample holds other DNA sequences that translate to the same CDR3. V usage is TRBV19 and J usage is TRBJ2-7, with 7 nucleotides matching TRBD2. Germline assignment: CDR1 LNHDA and CDR2 SQIVND (reference sequence). V dropped 1 base and J dropped 0; count of bases not matched to a gene: 0. The CDR3 extends over 14 amino acids. CDR3 protein: CASSIGGSSYEQYF. The DNA for the CDR3 is TGTGCCAGTAGTATAGGCGGGAGCTCCTACGAGCAGTACTTC.

The chain joins TRBV6-6 to TRBJ2-7, with D perhaps TRBD2 (6 bases). The CDR3 extends over 12 amino acids. V dropped 7 bases and J dropped 4 bases, with 11 bases sitting between them. Germline V lookup: CDR1 MNHNY, CDR2 SVGAGI (reference sequence). In nucleotides, the CDR3 is TGTGCCAGCACCGGGAGTAATTACGAGCAGTACTTC. Translation gives CASTGSNYEQYF.